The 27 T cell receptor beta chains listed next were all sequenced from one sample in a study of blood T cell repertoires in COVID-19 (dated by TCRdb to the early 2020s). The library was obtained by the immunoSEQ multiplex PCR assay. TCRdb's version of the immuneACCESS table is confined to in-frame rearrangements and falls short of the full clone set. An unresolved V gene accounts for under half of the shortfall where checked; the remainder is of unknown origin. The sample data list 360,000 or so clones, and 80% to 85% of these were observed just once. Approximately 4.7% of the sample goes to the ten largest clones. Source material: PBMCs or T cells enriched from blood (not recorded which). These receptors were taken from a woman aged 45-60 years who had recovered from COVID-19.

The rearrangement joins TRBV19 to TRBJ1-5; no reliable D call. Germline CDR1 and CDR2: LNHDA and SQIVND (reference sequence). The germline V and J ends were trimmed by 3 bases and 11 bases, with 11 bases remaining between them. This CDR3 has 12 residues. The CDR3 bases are TGTGCCAGTAGTATTTCGGGGTCGGCCCAGCATTTT. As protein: CASSISGSAQHF.

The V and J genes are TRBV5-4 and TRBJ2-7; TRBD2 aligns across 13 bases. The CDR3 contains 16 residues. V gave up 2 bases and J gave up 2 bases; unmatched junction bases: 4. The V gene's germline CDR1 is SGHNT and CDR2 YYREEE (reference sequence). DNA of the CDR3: TGTGCCAGCAGCTTACCGGGACTAGCGGGGACCTACGAGCAGTACTTC. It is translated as CASSLPGLAGTYEQYF.

CDR3: CAWSSLGSENSPLHF. For the CDR3, the DNA is TGTGCCTGGAGCTCCTTAGGCAGCGAGAATTCACCCCTCCACTTT. V gene TRBV30 combines with J gene TRBJ1-6, with D uncertain. The CDR3 totals 15 residues. From germline, CDR1 is GTSNPN and CDR2 SVGIG (reference sequence). The V gene lost 3 bases and the J gene lost 7 bases, with 16 bases spanning the gap.

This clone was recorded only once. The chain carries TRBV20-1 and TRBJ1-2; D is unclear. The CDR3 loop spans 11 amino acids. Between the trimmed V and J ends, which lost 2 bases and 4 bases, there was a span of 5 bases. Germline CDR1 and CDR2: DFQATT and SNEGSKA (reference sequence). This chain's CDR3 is CSARRSYGYTF. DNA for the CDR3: TGCAGTGCTAGACGGAGCTATGGCTACACCTTC.

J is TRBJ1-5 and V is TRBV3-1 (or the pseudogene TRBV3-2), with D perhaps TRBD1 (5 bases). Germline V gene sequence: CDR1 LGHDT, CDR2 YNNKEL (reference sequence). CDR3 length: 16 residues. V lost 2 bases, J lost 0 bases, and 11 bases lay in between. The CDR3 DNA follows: TGTGCCAGCAGCCAACCCACAGGATATAGCAATCAGCCCCAGCATTTT. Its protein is CASSQPTGYSNQPQHF.

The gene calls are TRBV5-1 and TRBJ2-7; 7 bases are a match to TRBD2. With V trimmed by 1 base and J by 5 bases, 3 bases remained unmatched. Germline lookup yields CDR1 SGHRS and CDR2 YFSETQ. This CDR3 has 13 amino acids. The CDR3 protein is CASSLLAGDEQYF. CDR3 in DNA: TGCGCCAGCAGCTTGCTGGCGGGGGACGAGCAGTACTTC.

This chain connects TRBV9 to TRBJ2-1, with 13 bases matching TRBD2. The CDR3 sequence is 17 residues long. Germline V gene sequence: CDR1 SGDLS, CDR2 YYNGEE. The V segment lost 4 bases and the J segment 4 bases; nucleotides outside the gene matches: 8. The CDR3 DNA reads TGTGCCAGCAGCAAAAGACTAGCGGGAGGTCAGTACAATGAGCAGTTCTTC. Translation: CASSKRLAGGQYNEQFF.

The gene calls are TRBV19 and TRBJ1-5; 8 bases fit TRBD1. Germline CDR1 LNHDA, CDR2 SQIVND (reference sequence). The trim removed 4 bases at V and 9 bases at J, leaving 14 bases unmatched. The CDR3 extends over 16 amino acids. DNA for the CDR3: TGTGCCAGTAGTACGGGGGGACAGGCGTCGCTTCGGCCCCAGCATTTT. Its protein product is CASSTGGQASLRPQHF.

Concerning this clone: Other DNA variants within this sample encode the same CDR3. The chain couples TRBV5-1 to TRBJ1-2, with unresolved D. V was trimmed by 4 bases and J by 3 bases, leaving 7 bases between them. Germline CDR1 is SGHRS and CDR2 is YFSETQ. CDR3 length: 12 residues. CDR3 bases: TGCGCCAGCAGCCCAGGCGACTATGGCTACACCTTC. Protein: CASSPGDYGYTF.

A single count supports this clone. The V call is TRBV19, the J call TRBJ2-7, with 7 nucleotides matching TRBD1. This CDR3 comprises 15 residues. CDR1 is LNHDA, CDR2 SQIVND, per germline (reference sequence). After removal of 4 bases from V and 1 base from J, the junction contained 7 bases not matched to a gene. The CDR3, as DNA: TGTGCCAGTAGTACGGGGACAGCAAGATCCTACGAGCAGTACTTC. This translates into CASSTGTARSYEQYF.

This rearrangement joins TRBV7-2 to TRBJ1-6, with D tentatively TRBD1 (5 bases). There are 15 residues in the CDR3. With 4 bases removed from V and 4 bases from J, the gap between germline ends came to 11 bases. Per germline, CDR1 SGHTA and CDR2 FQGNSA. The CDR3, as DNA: TGTGCCAGCAGCTCGGGCGGGGGTTATAATTCACCCCTCCACTTT. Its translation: CASSSGGGYNSPLHF.

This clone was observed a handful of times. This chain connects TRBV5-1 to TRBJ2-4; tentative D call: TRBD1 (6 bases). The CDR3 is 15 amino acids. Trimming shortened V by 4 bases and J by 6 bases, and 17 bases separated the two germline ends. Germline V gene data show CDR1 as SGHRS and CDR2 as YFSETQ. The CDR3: CASSTDRSDGNIQYF. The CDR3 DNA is TGCGCCAGCAGCACGGACAGATCCGACGGAAACATTCAGTACTTC.

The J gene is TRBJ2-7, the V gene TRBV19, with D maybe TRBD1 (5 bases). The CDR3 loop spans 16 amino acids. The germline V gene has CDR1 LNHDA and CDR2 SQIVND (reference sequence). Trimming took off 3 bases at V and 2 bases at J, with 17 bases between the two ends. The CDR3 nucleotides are TGTGCCAGTAGTATTAGGGGCGGTCCCATTACCTACGAGCAGTACTTC. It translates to CASSIRGGPITYEQYF.

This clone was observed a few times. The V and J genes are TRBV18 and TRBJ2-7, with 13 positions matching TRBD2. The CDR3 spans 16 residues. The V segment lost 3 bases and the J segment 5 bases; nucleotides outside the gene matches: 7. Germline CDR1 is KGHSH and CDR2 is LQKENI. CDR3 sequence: CASSPRTSGSGDEQYF. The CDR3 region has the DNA TGTGCCAGCTCACCGCGGACTAGCGGGAGCGGTGACGAGCAGTACTTC. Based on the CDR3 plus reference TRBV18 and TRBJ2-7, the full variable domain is NAGVMQNPRHLVRRRGQEARLRCSPMKGHSHVYWYRQLPEEGLKFMVYLQKENIIDESGMPKERFSAEFPKEGPSILRIQQVVRGDSAAYFCASSPRTSGSGDEQYFGPGTRLTVT.

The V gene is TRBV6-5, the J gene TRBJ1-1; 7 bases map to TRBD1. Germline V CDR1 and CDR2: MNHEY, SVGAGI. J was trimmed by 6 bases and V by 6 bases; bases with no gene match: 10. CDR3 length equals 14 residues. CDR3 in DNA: TGTGCCAGCAGCACTTCTACAGGGGCTCCTGAAGCTTTCTTT. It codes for CASSTSTGAPEAFF.

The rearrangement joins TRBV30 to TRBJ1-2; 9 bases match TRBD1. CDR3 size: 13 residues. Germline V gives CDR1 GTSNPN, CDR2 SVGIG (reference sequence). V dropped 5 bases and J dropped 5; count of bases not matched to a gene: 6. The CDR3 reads CAWGDRAAYGYTF. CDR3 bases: TGTGCCTGGGGGGACAGGGCAGCGTATGGCTACACCTTC.

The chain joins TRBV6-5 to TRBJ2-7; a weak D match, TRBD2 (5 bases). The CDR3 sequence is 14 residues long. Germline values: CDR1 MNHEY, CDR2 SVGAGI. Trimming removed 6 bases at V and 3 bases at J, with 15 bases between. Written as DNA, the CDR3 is TGTGCCAGCAGAGACCGTGGGAGAATCTACGAGCAGTACTTC. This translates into CASRDRGRIYEQYF.

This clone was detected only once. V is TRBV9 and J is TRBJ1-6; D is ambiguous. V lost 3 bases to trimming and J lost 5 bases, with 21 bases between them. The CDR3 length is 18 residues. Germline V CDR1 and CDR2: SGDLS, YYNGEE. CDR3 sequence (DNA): TGTGCCAGCAGCGGTATCCCTCTCGAGGTATCCCATAATTCACCCCTCCACTTT. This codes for CASSGIPLEVSHNSPLHF.

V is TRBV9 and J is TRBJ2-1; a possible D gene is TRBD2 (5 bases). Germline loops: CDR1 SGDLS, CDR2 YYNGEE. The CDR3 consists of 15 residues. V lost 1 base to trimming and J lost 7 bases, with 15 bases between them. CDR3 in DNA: TGTGCCAGCAGCGTATTACCTAGCTGGGTTAATGAGCAGTTCTTC. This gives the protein CASSVLPSWVNEQFF.

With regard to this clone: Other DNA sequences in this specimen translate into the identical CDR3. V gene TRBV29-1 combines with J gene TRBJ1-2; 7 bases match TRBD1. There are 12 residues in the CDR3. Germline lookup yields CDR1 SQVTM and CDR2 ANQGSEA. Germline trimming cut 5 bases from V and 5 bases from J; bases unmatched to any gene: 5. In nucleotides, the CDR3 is TGCAGCGTTAGGGACAGCCGATATGGCTACACCTTC. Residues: CSVRDSRYGYTF.

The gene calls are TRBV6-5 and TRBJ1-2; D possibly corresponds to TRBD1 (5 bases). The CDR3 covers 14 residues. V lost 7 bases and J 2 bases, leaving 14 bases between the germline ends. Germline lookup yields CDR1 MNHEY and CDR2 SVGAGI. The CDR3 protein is CASKRGEENYGYTF. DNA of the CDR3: TGTGCCAGCAAAAGGGGCGAGGAAAACTATGGCTACACCTTC.

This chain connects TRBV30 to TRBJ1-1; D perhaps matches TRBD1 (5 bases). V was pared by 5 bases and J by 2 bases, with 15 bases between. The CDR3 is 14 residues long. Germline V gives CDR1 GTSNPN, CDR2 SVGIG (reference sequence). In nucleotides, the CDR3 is TGTGCCTGGTCTGGGGCCCCAGGCAACACTGAAGCTTTCTTT. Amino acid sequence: CAWSGAPGNTEAFF.

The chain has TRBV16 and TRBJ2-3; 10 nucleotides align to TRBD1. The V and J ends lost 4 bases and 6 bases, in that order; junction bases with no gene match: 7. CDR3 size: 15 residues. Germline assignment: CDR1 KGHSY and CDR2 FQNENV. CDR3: CASSRTGGGVDTQYF. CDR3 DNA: TGTGCCAGCAGCCGGACAGGGGGTGGTGTCGATACGCAGTATTTT.

The chain's CDR3 is CASSVAQGDYGYTF. CDR3 in DNA: TGTGCCAGCAGCGTAGCACAGGGTGACTATGGCTACACCTTC. The chain combines TRBV9 with TRBJ1-2, with D perhaps TRBD1 (6 bases). Germline lookup yields CDR1 SGDLS and CDR2 YYNGEE. Trimming left V 0 bases short and J 3 bases short, with 9 bases between. This CDR3 contains 14 residues.

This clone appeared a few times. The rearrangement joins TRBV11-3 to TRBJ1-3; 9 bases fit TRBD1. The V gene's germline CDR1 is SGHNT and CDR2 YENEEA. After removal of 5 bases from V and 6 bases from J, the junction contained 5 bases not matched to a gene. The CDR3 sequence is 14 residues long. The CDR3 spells CASSLGQGPNTIYF. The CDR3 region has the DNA TGTGCCAGCAGCCTCGGACAGGGGCCAAACACCATATATTTT.

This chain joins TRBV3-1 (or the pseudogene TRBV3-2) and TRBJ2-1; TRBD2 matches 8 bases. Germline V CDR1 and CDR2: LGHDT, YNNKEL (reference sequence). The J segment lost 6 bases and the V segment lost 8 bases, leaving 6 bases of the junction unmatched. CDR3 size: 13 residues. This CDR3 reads CASSPGLGNEQFF. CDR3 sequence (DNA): TGTGCCAGCTCACCGGGACTAGGCAATGAGCAGTTCTTC.

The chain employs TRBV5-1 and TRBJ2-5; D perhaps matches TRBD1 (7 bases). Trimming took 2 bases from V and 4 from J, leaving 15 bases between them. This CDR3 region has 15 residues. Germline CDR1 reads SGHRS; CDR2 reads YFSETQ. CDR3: CASSLAEGAPETQYF. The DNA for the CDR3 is TGCGCCAGCAGCTTAGCGGAGGGGGCCCCAGAGACCCAGTACTTC.